This passage covers 23 T cell receptor beta chains from one sample sequenced in a study of T cells in Graves' hyperthyroidism and ophthalmopathy. Amplified TCR beta CDR3 regions derived from RNA transcripts. The HTBI primer set drove a first-round RT-PCR of the TCR CDR3. TCRdb processed the multiplex PCR reads anew with MiXCR; each CDR3 protein has one entry. Among about 840,000 distinct CDR3 sequences listed, more than 30% were seen once. The material sequenced was blood. The receptors derive from a man aged 18-30 years with Graves' hyperthyroidism.

This clonotype was picked up many times. This chain uses TRBV25-1 with TRBJ2-5, with 12 bases matching TRBD1. Germline values: CDR1 MGHDK, CDR2 SYGVNS. Unmatched junction bases numbered 8, after V lost 5 bases and J lost 4 bases. CDR3 length: 16 amino acids. This CDR3 is CASSPQWDRGRETQYF. CDR3 nucleotide sequence: TGTGCCAGCAGTCCACAATGGGACAGGGGGCGAGAGACCCAGTACTTC.

This clonotype was seen many times. The chain carries TRBV6-5 and TRBJ2-2; D is ambiguous. The CDR3 covers 14 residues. Germline V CDR1 and CDR2: MNHEY, SVGAGI. The germline V and J ends were trimmed by 2 bases and 0 bases, with 4 bases remaining between them. In DNA, the CDR3 is TGTGCCAGCAGTTACGGGGCGAACACCGGGGAGCTGTTTTTT. This codes for CASSYGANTGELFF.

The chain uses TRBV19 and TRBJ1-1, with 7 bases aligning to TRBD1. The J segment lost 2 bases and the V segment lost 5 bases, leaving 5 bases of the junction unmatched. CDR3 length equals 14 residues. Germline values: CDR1 LNHDA, CDR2 SQIVND (reference sequence). The chain's CDR3 is CASSVQGFNTEAFF. The DNA for the CDR3 is TGTGCCAGTAGTGTACAGGGGTTTAACACTGAAGCTTTCTTT.

The chain employs TRBV5-1 and TRBJ2-7, with TRBD1 identical over 8 bases. V lost 4 bases and J lost 2; bases outside the gene matches: 8. The CDR3 contains 15 residues. Germline CDR1 SGHRS, CDR2 YFSETQ. DNA of the CDR3: TGCGCCAGCAGCCAAGTACAGGGGGGTCCCTACGAGCAGTACTTC. Its translation: CASSQVQGGPYEQYF.

CDR3: CASSSRDRGNEAFF. The CDR3 DNA sequence: TGTGCCAGCAGCTCCCGGGACAGGGGGAACGAAGCTTTCTTT. V is TRBV7-9 and J is TRBJ1-1, with 11 bases identical to TRBD1. After removal of 4 bases from V and 8 bases from J, the junction contained 6 bases not matched to a gene. The CDR3 has 14 residues. Per germline, CDR1 SEHNR and CDR2 FQNEAQ (reference sequence).

This chain uses TRBV19 with TRBJ1-1; D might be TRBD1 (6 bases). CDR3 size: 13 residues. Between the trimmed V and J ends, which lost 8 bases and 1 base, there was a span of 11 bases. CDR1 and CDR2 from the germline V gene are LNHDA and SQIVND (reference sequence). The CDR3 coding sequence is TGTGCCAGTCAGGACAGAAAGAACACTGAAGCTTTCTTT. Translating it yields CASQDRKNTEAFF. Complete variable domain (other parts from reference TRBV19 and TRBJ1-1): DGGITQSPKYLFRKEGQNVTLSCEQNLNHDAMYWYRQDPGQGLRLIYYSQIVNDFQKGDIAEGYSVSREKKESFPLTVTSAQKNPTAFYLCASQDRKNTEAFFGQGTRLTVV.

Of note for this clonotype: The conserved phenylalanine or tryptophan normally closing the CDR3 is absent here, so this likely arose from a read error. The limits of the CDR3 on the DNA are not certain, so only TCRdb's listed CDR3 is given. J is TRBJ2-2 and V is TRBV24-1; whether TRBD1, the table's D call, matches the DNA was not checked. Germline values: CDR1 KGHDR, CDR2 SFDVKD. The CDR3 is 10 residues long, counting both termini. CDR3 region: CATSDLKGNT.

The chain carries TRBV20-1 and TRBJ1-3, with TRBD1 matching 7 bases. V shed 5 bases and J 1 base; nucleotides not matched to a gene: 2. The CDR3 is 13 residues long. Germline V gives CDR1 DFQATT, CDR2 SNEGSKA (reference sequence). As DNA, the CDR3 is TGCAGTGCTTCGACAGGGTCTGGAAACACCATATATTTT. Its translation is CSASTGSGNTIYF.

The table lists this clonotype with many counts. The chain uses TRBV29-1 and TRBJ2-7; D ambiguous. Germline V gene sequence: CDR1 SQVTM, CDR2 ANQGSEA. This CDR3 is 16 amino acids long. Trimming took off 6 bases at V and 8 bases at J, with 29 bases between the two ends. The CDR3 reads CSVLDWGNSGVAQQYF. In DNA, the CDR3 is TGCAGCGTCCTTGATTGGGGTAATTCCGGCGTGGCTCAGCAGTACTTC.

This clonotype has at least ten counts. The chain couples TRBV24-1 to TRBJ2-2, with D unclear. Deletions cut 3 bases from V and 0 bases from J, with 7 bases between. The germline gives CDR1 KGHDR, CDR2 SFDVKD. The CDR3 is made up of 15 amino acids. This CDR3 reads CATSDQLTNTGELFF. As DNA, the CDR3 is TGTGCCACCAGTGATCAGCTAACGAACACCGGGGAGCTGTTTTTT.

This clonotype has only a few counts. V gene TRBV4-1 combines with J gene TRBJ2-5; D is ambiguous. Germline lookup yields CDR1 MGHRA and CDR2 YSYEKL. The CDR3 covers 12 residues. Trimming left V 3 bases short and J 3 bases short, with 5 bases between. CDR3 amino acids: CASSHLKETQYF. The DNA for the CDR3 is TGCGCCAGCAGCCACCTTAAAGAGACCCAGTACTTC.

This clonotype occurred a few times. This sequence joins TRBV3-1 and TRBJ2-5, with D maybe TRBD2 (6 bases). CDR1 is LGHDT, CDR2 YNNKEL, per germline (reference sequence). This CDR3 contains 15 residues. Trimming shortened V by 2 bases and J by 1 base, and 11 bases separated the two germline ends. The CDR3 coding sequence is TGTGCCAGCAGCCAACTGGGCGGGGTCCAAGAGACCCAGTACTTC. Its protein product is CASSQLGGVQETQYF.

This clonotype was counted many times. V usage is TRBV29-1 and J usage is TRBJ2-5; perhaps TRBD1 as D (6 bases). This CDR3 has 13 residues. V lost 4 bases to trimming and J lost 3 bases, with 12 bases between them. Germline V lookup: CDR1 SQVTM, CDR2 ANQGSEA. CDR3 amino acids: CSVVQGLEETQYF. The CDR3 region has the DNA TGCAGCGTTGTTCAGGGGTTGGAAGAGACCCAGTACTTC.

This clonotype was counted ten times or more. V gene TRBV29-1 combines with J gene TRBJ2-7; 7 bases fit TRBD1. With V trimmed by 7 bases and J by 5 bases, 8 bases remained unmatched. This CDR3 is 12 amino acids long. The V gene's germline CDR1 is SQVTM and CDR2 ANQGSEA. CDR3: CSAGSGTDEQYF. CDR3 DNA sequence: TGCAGCGCTGGTTCCGGGACAGACGAGCAGTACTTC.

This clonotype was recorded only once. Germline is not matched at one junction end, which may reflect a read error. The chain recombines TRBV7-9 with TRBJ1-1, with D maybe TRBD1 (6 bases). The CDR3 length is 15 residues. CDR1 is SEHNR, CDR2 FQNEAQ, per germline (reference sequence). DNA of the CDR3: TGCGCCAGCAGCCTTGAGGACAGTAGGAACACTGAAGCTTTCTTT. It specifies CASSLEDSRNTEAFF.

This clonotype has at least ten counts. V usage is TRBV7-9 and J usage is TRBJ2-7; D ambiguous. From germline, CDR1 is SEHNR and CDR2 FQNEAQ (reference sequence). The ends were cut back, 6 bases at V and 3 bases at J, with 15 bases in the middle. The CDR3 extends over 14 amino acids. The CDR3 nucleotides are TGTGCCAGCAGTTCTAGGGATCGGAGCTACGAGCAGTACTTC. The encoded protein is CASSSRDRSYEQYF.

The chain carries TRBV20-1 and TRBJ2-2; D is unclear. The CDR3 has 16 amino acids. Germline CDR1 is DFQATT and CDR2 is SNEGSKA (reference sequence). Trimming removed 5 bases from V and 7 bases from J, with 23 bases in between. The CDR3 region is CSAHDTGQSILGELFF. CDR3 nucleotides: TGCAGTGCTCATGATACTGGGCAGTCTATCCTCGGGGAGCTGTTTTTT.

The CDR3 loop is CAGRGAWDTGELFF. CDR3 bases: TGTGCCGGACGAGGGGCGTGGGACACCGGGGAGCTGTTTTTT. The chain links TRBV6-1 to TRBJ2-2, with D perhaps TRBD1 or TRBD2 (5 bases each). The germline V gene encodes CDR1 MNHNS and CDR2 SASEGT. This CDR3 is built from 14 residues. The V end lost 11 bases, the J end lost 3 bases, and 16 bases lay between the germline ends.

This clonotype was detected ten times or more. The V call is TRBV29-1, the J call TRBJ2-2, with a tentative D call TRBD2 (7 bases). CDR1 and CDR2 (germline): SQVTM, ANQGSEA. The CDR3 consists of 14 residues. The ends were cut back, 7 bases at V and 7 bases at J, with 19 bases in the middle. This chain's CDR3 is CSARGAVKLGELFF. In nucleotides, the CDR3 is TGCAGCGCCCGGGGGGCAGTAAAGCTCGGGGAGCTGTTTTTT.

The sample holds many counts of this clonotype. The rearrangement joins TRBV29-1 to TRBJ1-1; perhaps TRBD1 as D (6 bases). Germline V CDR1 and CDR2: SQVTM, ANQGSEA. This CDR3 has 13 residues. The V and J ends lost 7 bases and 0 bases respectively, with 12 bases between them. The CDR3 sequence: CSAVGGMNTEAFF. CDR3 sequence (DNA): TGCAGCGCCGTGGGGGGCATGAACACTGAAGCTTTCTTT.

On this clonotype: A junction end diverges from the germline sequence, so it may reflect a read error. The V and J genes are TRBV7-8 and TRBJ2-7; a possible D gene is TRBD2 (5 bases). Germline values: CDR1 SGHVS, CDR2 FQNEAQ. This CDR3 comprises 13 residues. The CDR3 DNA sequence: TGCGCCAGCAGCCAGAGCCCAGAGGGCGAGCAGTACTTC. Protein product: CASSQSPEGEQYF.

The V and J genes are TRBV9 and TRBJ2-1; D gene unclear. The CDR3 sequence is 10 residues long. The V and J ends lost 3 bases and 6 bases respectively, with 1 base between them. Germline CDR1 SGDLS, CDR2 YYNGEE. For the CDR3, the DNA is TGTGCCAGCAGCGGCAATGAGCAGTTCTTC. Encoded protein: CASSGNEQFF.

V usage is TRBV24-1 and J usage is TRBJ2-5, with 7 nucleotides matching TRBD2. The germline gives CDR1 KGHDR, CDR2 SFDVKD. Trimming at V came to 3 bases and at J to 1 base, leaving 7 bases not matched to a gene. CDR3 size: 16 residues. In DNA, the CDR3 is TGTGCCACCAGTGATCTCGCGGGAGCTTTCCAAGAGACCCAGTACTTC. Protein product: CATSDLAGAFQETQYF.